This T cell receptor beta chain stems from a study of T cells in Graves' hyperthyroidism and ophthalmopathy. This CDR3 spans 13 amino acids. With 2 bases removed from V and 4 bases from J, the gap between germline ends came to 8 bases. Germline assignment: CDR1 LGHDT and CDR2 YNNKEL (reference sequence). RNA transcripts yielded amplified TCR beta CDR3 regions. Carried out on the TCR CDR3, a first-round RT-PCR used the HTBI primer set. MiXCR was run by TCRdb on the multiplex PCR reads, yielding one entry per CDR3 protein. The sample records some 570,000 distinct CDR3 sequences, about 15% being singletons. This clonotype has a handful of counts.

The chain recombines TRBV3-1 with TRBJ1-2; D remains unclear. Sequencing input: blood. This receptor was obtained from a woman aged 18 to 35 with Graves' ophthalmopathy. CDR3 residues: CASSQRGAYGYTF. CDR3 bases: TGTGCCAGCAGCCAACGGGGTGCCTATGGCTACACCTTC. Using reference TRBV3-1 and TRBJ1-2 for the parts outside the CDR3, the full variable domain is DTAVSQTPKYLVTQMGNDKSIKCEQNLGHDTMYWYKQDSKKFLKIMFSYNNKELIINETVPNRFSPKSPDKAHLNLHINSLELGDSAVYFCASSQRGAYGYTFGSGTRLTVV.